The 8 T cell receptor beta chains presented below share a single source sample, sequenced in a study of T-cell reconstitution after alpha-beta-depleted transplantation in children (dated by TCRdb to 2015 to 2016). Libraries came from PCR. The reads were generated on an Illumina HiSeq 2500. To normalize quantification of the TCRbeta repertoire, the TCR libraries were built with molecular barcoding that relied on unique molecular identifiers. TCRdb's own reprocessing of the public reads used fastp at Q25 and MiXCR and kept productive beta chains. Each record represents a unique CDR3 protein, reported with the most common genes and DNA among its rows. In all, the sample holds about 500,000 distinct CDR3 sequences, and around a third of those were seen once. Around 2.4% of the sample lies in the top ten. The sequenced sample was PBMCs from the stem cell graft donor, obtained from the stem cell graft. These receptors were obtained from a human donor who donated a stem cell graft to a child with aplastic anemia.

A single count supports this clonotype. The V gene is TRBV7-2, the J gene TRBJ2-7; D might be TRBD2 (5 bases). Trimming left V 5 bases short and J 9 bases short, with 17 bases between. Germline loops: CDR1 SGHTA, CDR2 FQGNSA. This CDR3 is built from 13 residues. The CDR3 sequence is CASSPQTDSAQYF. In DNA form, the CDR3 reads TGTGCCAGCAGCCCCCAGACCGATAGCGCGCAGTACTTC.

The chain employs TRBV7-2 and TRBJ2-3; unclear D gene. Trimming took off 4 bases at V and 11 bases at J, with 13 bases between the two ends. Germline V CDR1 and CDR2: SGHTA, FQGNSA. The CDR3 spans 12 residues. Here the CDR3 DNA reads TGTGCCAGCAGCTCAGGACCCACAATGCAGTATTTT. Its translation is CASSSGPTMQYF. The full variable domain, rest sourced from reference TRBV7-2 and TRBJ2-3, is GAGVSQSPSNKVTEKGKDVELRCDPISGHTALYWYRQSLGQGLEFLIYFQGNSAPDKSGLPSDRFSAERTGGSVSTLTIQRTQQEDSAVYLCASSSGPTMQYFGPGTRLTVL.

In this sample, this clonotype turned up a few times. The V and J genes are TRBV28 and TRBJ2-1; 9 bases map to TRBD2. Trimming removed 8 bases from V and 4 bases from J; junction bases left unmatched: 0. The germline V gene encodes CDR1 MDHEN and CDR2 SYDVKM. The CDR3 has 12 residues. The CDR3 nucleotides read TGTGCCAGCGCGGGAGGGTACAATGAGCAGTTCTTC. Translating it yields CASAGGYNEQFF. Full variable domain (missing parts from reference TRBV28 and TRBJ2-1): DVKVTQSSRYLVKRTGEKVFLECVQDMDHENMFWYRQDPGLGLRLIYFSYDVKMKEKGDIPEGYSVSREKKERFSLILESASTNQTSMYLCASAGGYNEQFFGPGTRLTVL.

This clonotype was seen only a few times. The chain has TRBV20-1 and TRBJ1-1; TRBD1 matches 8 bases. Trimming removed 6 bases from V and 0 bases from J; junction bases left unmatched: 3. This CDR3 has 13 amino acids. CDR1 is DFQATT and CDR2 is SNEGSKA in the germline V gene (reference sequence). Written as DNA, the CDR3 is TGCAGTGCCCAGGGGGCTTTGAACACTGAAGCTTTCTTT. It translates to CSAQGALNTEAFF.

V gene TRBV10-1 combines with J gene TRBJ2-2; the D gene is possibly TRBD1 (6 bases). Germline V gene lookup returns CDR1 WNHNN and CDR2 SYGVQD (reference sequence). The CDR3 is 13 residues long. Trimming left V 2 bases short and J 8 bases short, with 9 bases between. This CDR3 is CASSEDRRGELFF. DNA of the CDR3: TGCGCCAGCAGTGAGGACAGGCGTGGGGAGCTGTTTTTT.

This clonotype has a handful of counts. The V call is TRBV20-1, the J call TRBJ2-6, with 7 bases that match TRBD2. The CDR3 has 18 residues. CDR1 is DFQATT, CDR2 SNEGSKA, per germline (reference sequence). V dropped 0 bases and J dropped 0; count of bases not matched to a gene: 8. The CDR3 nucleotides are TGCAGTGCTAGAGATCTGAGCGGGGCGTCCTCTGGGGCCAACGTCCTGACTTTC. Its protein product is CSARDLSGASSGANVLTF.

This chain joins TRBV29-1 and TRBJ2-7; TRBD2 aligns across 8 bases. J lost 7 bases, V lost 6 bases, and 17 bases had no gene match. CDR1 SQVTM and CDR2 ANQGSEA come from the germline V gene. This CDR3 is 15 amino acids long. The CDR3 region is CSVQSGSGILWEQYV. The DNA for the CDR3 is TGCAGCGTCCAGTCAGGTAGCGGGATCCTTTGGGAGCAGTACGTC.

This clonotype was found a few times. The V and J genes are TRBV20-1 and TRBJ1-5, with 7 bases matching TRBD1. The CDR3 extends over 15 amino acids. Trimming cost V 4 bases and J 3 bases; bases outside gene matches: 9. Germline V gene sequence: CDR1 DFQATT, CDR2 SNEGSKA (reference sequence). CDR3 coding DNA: TGCAGTGCTACTAGGACAGGCACCTTCAATCAGCCCCAGCATTTT. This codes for CSATRTGTFNQPQHF.